One and the same sample provided the 27 T cell receptor beta chains below, sequenced in a study of T cell clonality in common variable immunodeficiency. The table came from immunoSEQ multiplex PCR; TCRdb's copy has only in-frame clones and leaves some out. This sample has about 37,000 clones and no singletons, with under 3% in the ten largest. The sequencing sample was made of peripheral blood mononuclear cells. The receptor set was obtained from a person aged 18 to 69 in good health.

This clone was found many times. The read ends 3 residues early relative to the CDR3; the germline J gene fills the gap. The chain is built from TRBV19 and TRBJ2-7, with 9 bases aligning to TRBD1. CDR3 length equals 14 residues. Germline assignment: CDR1 LNHDA and CDR2 SQIVND (reference sequence). V lost 3 bases to trimming and J lost 3 bases; unmatched junction nucleotides: 3. CDR3 residues: CASSMTGQGYEQYF. Incomplete CDR3 DNA: TGTGCCAGTAGTATGACGGGACAGGGCTACGAG.

In regard to this clone: The CDR3 end falls 3 residues outside the read, so it is completed with the germline J gene. The chain has TRBV7-9 and TRBJ2-4; 7 bases map to TRBD1. The V gene's germline CDR1 is SEHNR and CDR2 FQNEAQ (reference sequence). The CDR3 covers 13 residues. CDR3 region: CASSLGTAYGQYF. The DNA read from the CDR3 is TGTGCCAGCAGCCTAGGGACAGCCTATGGT.

This clone was picked up many times. The missing CDR3 end, 3 residues past where the read stops, is filled in from the germline J gene. The V and J genes are TRBV4-1 and TRBJ1-4; 7 positions agree with TRBD1. The CDR3 runs to 16 residues. The V and J ends lost 2 bases and 4 bases, in that order; junction bases with no gene match: 7. CDR1 and CDR2 from the germline V gene are MGHRA and YSYEKL. The chain's CDR3 is CASSQPLTGYNEKLFF. CDR3 bases read: TGCGCCAGCAGCCAACCCCTGACAGGGTATAATGAAAAA.

To note about this clone: The read terminates 3 residues before the CDR3 end, so the remaining end is supplied by the germline J gene. The chain joins TRBV7-8 to TRBJ2-2, with 9 bases matching TRBD1. This CDR3 region has 18 residues. Germline V gene data show CDR1 as SGHVS and CDR2 as FQNEAQ. V shed 6 bases and J 5 bases; nucleotides not matched to a gene: 16. The CDR3 sequence: CASSRSTGGSAVTGELFF. CDR3 DNA, as far as it was read: TGTGCCAGCAGTCGAAGCACAGGGGGCTCCGCTGTGACCGGGGAG. Filled out from reference TRBV7-8 and TRBJ2-2, the complete variable domain reads GAGVSQSPRYKVAKRGQDVALRCDPISGHVSLFWYQQALGQGPEFLTYFQNEAQLDKSGLPSDRFFAERPEGSVSTLKIQRTQQEDSAVYLCASSRSTGGSAVTGELFFGEGSRLTVL.

This clone has at least ten counts. The read stops 3 residues short of the end of the CDR3; the missing end is completed from the germline J gene. The genes are TRBV19 and TRBJ1-4; the match to TRBD1 covers 9 bases. The CDR3 is 15 amino acids. Germline V gene sequence: CDR1 LNHDA, CDR2 SQIVND (reference sequence). The junction had 5 bases not matched to a gene; V was cut back by 4 bases and J by 5 bases. CDR3 DNA, as far as it was read: TGTGCCAGTAGTACCTACAGGGGGCAAAATGAAAAA. As protein: CASSTYRGQNEK. The complete CDR3 reads CASSTYRGQNEKLFF.

This clone has a count of ten or more. The sequenced part of the CDR3 DNA is TGTGCCAGCTCAACGCTCCCCGTGACACCTAACACCGGGGAG. Protein product: CASSTLPVTPNTGE. From start to end, the CDR3 is CASSTLPVTPNTGELFF. The genes are TRBV18 and TRBJ2-2; D ambiguous. The CDR3 end is not reached by the read, which stops 3 residues before it; the germline J gene fills it in. V was cut by 5 bases and J by 2 bases, with 18 bases left in between. Germline V gene sequence: CDR1 KGHSH, CDR2 LQKENI. The CDR3 totals 17 residues. Using reference TRBV18 and TRBJ2-2 for the parts outside the CDR3, the full variable domain is NAGVMQNPRHLVRRRGQEARLRCSPMKGHSHVYWYRQLPEEGLKFMVYLQKENIIDESGMPKERFSAEFPKEGPSILRIQQVVRGDSAAYFCASSTLPVTPNTGELFFGEGSRLTVL.

Many counts were recorded for this clone. With the read ending 3 residues before the CDR3 end, the germline J gene is used to fill in that end. The chain joins TRBV10-3 to TRBJ1-2; D is possibly TRBD1 (6 bases). Germline lookup yields CDR1 ENHRY and CDR2 SYGVKD. The CDR3 spans 14 residues. The ends were cut back, 6 bases at V and 4 bases at J, with 15 bases in the middle. CDR3 in amino acids: CAISESQGSYGYTF. The CDR3 DNA, read in part, is TGTGCCATCAGCGAATCACAGGGTTCCTATGGC.

This clone showed up many times. The CDR3 end is not reached by the read, which stops 3 residues before it; the germline J gene fills it in. The chain joins TRBV14 to TRBJ2-7; 7 bases line up with TRBD1. Germline values: CDR1 SGHDN, CDR2 FVKESK. The CDR3 contains 16 residues. After removal of 3 bases from V and 5 bases from J, the junction contained 13 bases not matched to a gene. CDR3 loop: CASSHPATGTVHEQYF. The DNA read from the CDR3 is TGTGCCAGCAGCCATCCGGCGACAGGGACGGTTCACGAG.

There are many counts of this clone. The sequence runs out 3 residues before the end of the CDR3; the remainder is reconstructed from the germline J gene. This chain uses TRBV5-1 with TRBJ2-7, with 9 bases matching TRBD1. Germline V lookup: CDR1 SGHRS, CDR2 YFSETQ. The CDR3 covers 14 residues. V shed 4 bases, J shed 6 bases, and the junction held 8 bases outside the gene matches. The CDR3 region is CASSPYRGQGEQYF. The covered CDR3 bases are TGCGCCAGCAGCCCGTACAGGGGGCAGGGCGAG.

This clone appeared many times. The read is 3 residues too short to cover the CDR3 end, so that end is filled in from the germline J gene. The V and J genes are TRBV20-1 and TRBJ1-5; D is unclear. Trimming stripped 0 bases from V and 2 bases from J, with 5 bases between. This CDR3 is built from 13 residues. Germline V gene sequence: CDR1 DFQATT, CDR2 SNEGSKA (reference sequence). CDR3 residues: CSAREAGNQPQHF. The DNA read from the CDR3 is TGCAGTGCTAGAGAGGCGGGCAATCAGCCC.

This clone was observed at least ten times. The read comes to an end 3 residues before the CDR3 does, leaving the germline J gene to fill in the end. This chain links TRBV20-1 with TRBJ2-7; 8 nucleotides line up with TRBD1. The J segment lost 2 bases and the V segment lost 5 bases, leaving 8 bases of the junction unmatched. Germline V gene lookup returns CDR1 DFQATT and CDR2 SNEGSKA (reference sequence). The CDR3 is 14 residues long. The CDR3 DNA, read in part, is TGCAGTGCTCAAAGGGGGACAGGTGCCTACGAG. This sequence encodes CSAQRGTGAYE. From start to end, the CDR3 is CSAQRGTGAYEQYF.

This clone was observed many times. The missing CDR3 end, 3 residues past where the read stops, is filled in from the germline J gene. The chain recombines TRBV12-3 or TRBV12-4 with TRBJ1-2, with 8 bases identical to TRBD1. Trimming removed 2 bases from V and 6 bases from J; junction bases left unmatched: 8. The CDR3 length is 15 residues. The sequenced part of the CDR3 DNA is TGTGCCAGCAGTTTATCAGACAGGGGTTTCAATGGC. This translates into CASSLSDRGFNG. The whole CDR3 is CASSLSDRGFNGYTF.

The table lists this clone with many counts. The observed sequence ends 3 residues before the CDR3 terminus, with the missing tail filled in from the germline J gene. The chain couples TRBV20-1 to TRBJ2-3; 10 nucleotides align to TRBD2. Per germline, CDR1 DFQATT and CDR2 SNEGSKA (reference sequence). V was clipped by 3 bases and J by 2 bases; unmatched bases: 5. The CDR3 is 15 amino acids. The CDR3 protein is CSASGAGGLTDTQYF. CDR3 DNA (partial): TGCAGTGCTAGTGGAGCGGGAGGGCTCACAGATACG.

This clone has at least ten counts. The read stops 3 residues short of the end of the CDR3; the missing end is completed from the germline J gene. This chain joins TRBV30 and TRBJ1-6, with D perhaps TRBD1 (6 bases). Germline V gene sequence: CDR1 GTSNPN, CDR2 SVGIG (reference sequence). Trimming took off 4 bases at V and 5 bases at J, with 15 bases between the two ends. The CDR3 extends over 15 amino acids. Here the CDR3 reads CAWNLQGSDNSPLHF. CDR3 DNA (partial): TGTGCCTGGAACTTACAGGGTTCGGATAATTCACCC.

By share, this clone ranks as medium-sized. The DNA ends 3 residues before the CDR3 does, and the rest of the CDR3 is filled in from the germline J gene. The chain has TRBV20-1 and TRBJ2-4, with TRBD2 identical over 12 bases. The CDR3 runs to 14 residues. Trimming at V came to 1 base and at J to 8 bases, leaving 3 bases not matched to a gene. The germline gives CDR1 DFQATT, CDR2 SNEGSKA (reference sequence). The CDR3 spells CSARVLAGGDIQYF. Incomplete CDR3 DNA: TGCAGTGCTAGAGTACTAGCGGGAGGTGACATT.

This clone came up many times. The CDR3 end is not reached by the read, which stops 3 residues before it; the germline J gene fills it in. The chain links TRBV5-1 to TRBJ2-5; unclear D gene. In germline, CDR1 is SGHRS, CDR2 YFSETQ. Deletions cut 1 base from V and 5 bases from J, with 15 bases between. This CDR3 contains 15 residues. The sequenced part of the CDR3 DNA is TGCGCCAGCAGCTTGCTAACAGAGCCGAGGGAGACC. It codes for CASSLLTEPRET. The complete CDR3 protein is CASSLLTEPRETQYF.

This clone appeared many times. The DNA ends 3 residues before the CDR3 does, and the rest of the CDR3 is filled in from the germline J gene. The gene calls are TRBV12-3 or TRBV12-4 and TRBJ1-3; TRBD1 aligns across 7 bases. The CDR3 length is 16 residues. V was clipped by 5 bases and J by 3 bases; unmatched bases: 10. The CDR3 sequence: CASSGLGTENGNTIYF. The covered CDR3 bases are TGTGCCAGCAGTGGCTTAGGGACAGAGAATGGAAACACC.

This clone was seen ten or more times. Coverage ceases 3 residues before the CDR3 finishes, and the germline J gene fills in the end. J is TRBJ2-7 and V is TRBV19; 13 bases line up with TRBD2. The junction had 1 base not matched to a gene; V was cut back by 5 bases and J by 3 bases. Germline lookup yields CDR1 LNHDA and CDR2 SQIVND (reference sequence). This CDR3 is built from 14 residues. The DNA read from the CDR3 is TGTGCCAGTAGTGGGACTAGCGGGATCTACGAG. It codes for CASSGTSGIYE. In full, the CDR3 reads CASSGTSGIYEQYF. The full variable domain, with the rest looked up from reference TRBV19 and TRBJ2-7, is DGGITQSPKYLFRKEGQNVTLSCEQNLNHDAMYWYRQDPGQGLRLIYYSQIVNDFQKGDIAEGYSVSREKKESFPLTVTSAQKNPTAFYLCASSGTSGIYEQYFGPGTRLTVT.

This clone has ten or more counts. The part of the CDR3 DNA that was read is TGCAGTGCTAGAGAAACAGGGGGAGATACG. Amino acids: CSARETGGDT. The full CDR3 sequence reads CSARETGGDTQYF. The chain is built from TRBV20-1 and TRBJ2-3, with TRBD1 matching over 8 bases. The read ends 3 residues shy of where the CDR3 ends; the end is completed using the germline J gene. The CDR3 has 13 residues. CDR1 DFQATT and CDR2 SNEGSKA come from the germline V gene (reference sequence). The V gene end was trimmed by 0 bases and the J gene end by 5 bases; junction bases not matched to a gene: 1.

This clone occurred many times. The read is 3 residues too short to cover the CDR3 end, so that end is filled in from the germline J gene. The chain uses TRBV5-6 and TRBJ2-1, with 7 bases lining up with TRBD2. CDR1 is SGHDT, CDR2 YYEEEE, per germline. The V and J ends lost 4 bases and 2 bases, in that order; junction bases with no gene match: 3. The CDR3 is made up of 14 amino acids. The covered CDR3 bases are TGTGCCAGCAGCCTCGGGACTACCTACAATGAG. This sequence encodes CASSLGTTYNE. The CDR3 in full is CASSLGTTYNEQFF. Full variable domain (remainder filled in from reference TRBV5-6 and TRBJ2-1): DAGVTQSPTHLIKTRGQQVTLRCSPKSGHDTVSWYQQALGQGPQFIFQYYEEEERQRGNFPDRFSGHQFPNYSSELNVNALLLGDSALYLCASSLGTTYNEQFFGPGTRLTVL.

This clone was counted many times. With the read ending 3 residues before the CDR3 end, the germline J gene is used to fill in that end. The chain is built from TRBV7-9 and TRBJ2-7, with 9 bases that match TRBD1. The germline gives CDR1 SEHNR, CDR2 FQNEAQ (reference sequence). This CDR3 region has 14 residues. Germline trimming cut 6 bases from V and 3 bases from J; bases unmatched to any gene: 6. The DNA read from the CDR3 is TGTGCCAGCAGGGAAGGGACAGGGAACTACGAG. Its translation is CASREGTGNYE. The full CDR3 sequence reads CASREGTGNYEQYF.

There are many counts of this clone. CDR3 bases read: TGTGCCAGCAGCTCCCAGGGCAAGGACACTGAA. Translated: CASSSQGKDTE. The whole CDR3 sequence is CASSSQGKDTEAFF. The chain couples TRBV2 to TRBJ1-1, with TRBD1 as a possible D gene (5 bases). Read sequence stops 3 residues before the CDR3 end, and the germline J gene provides the missing end. The CDR3 is made up of 14 amino acids. Per the germline V gene, CDR1 is SNHLY and CDR2 is FYNNEI. V shed 6 bases and J shed 3 bases, with 14 bases lying between them.

In its sample, this clone was seen many times. The read terminates 3 residues ahead of where the CDR3 ends, so the germline J gene completes it. The V call is TRBV14, the J call TRBJ1-1; D possibly corresponds to TRBD1 (5 bases). The CDR3 totals 15 residues. The germline V gene encodes CDR1 SGHDN and CDR2 FVKESK. V lost 0 bases and J 5 bases, leaving 13 bases between the germline ends. The chain's CDR3 is CASSQDDSGGTEAFF. CDR3 bases read: TGTGCCAGCAGCCAAGACGACAGTGGGGGGACTGAA.

This clone came up many times. CDR3 in amino acids: CASSLPGIQGGYTF. The part of the CDR3 DNA that was read is TGTGCCAGCAGCTTACCCGGGATCCAGGGTGGC. This rearrangement joins TRBV7-9 to TRBJ1-2, with D possibly TRBD1 on 5 matching bases. With the read ending 3 residues before the CDR3 end, the germline J gene is used to fill in that end. Germline V gene lookup returns CDR1 SEHNR and CDR2 FQNEAQ (reference sequence). Between the trimmed V and J ends, which lost 2 bases and 7 bases, there was a span of 14 bases. CDR3 size: 14 residues.

This clone has ten or more counts. The read ends 3 residues shy of where the CDR3 ends; the end is completed using the germline J gene. The V gene is TRBV29-1, the J gene TRBJ1-1; 9 bases fit TRBD1. Per germline, CDR1 SQVTM and CDR2 ANQGSEA. V shed 4 bases and J 6 bases; nucleotides not matched to a gene: 3. The CDR3 sequence is 12 residues long. CDR3: CSVVGTGSEAFF. The CDR3 DNA, read in part, is TGCAGCGTTGTAGGGACAGGGTCTGAA.

This clone was detected ten times or more. The CDR3 goes on 3 residues after the read ends, and that part is filled in from the germline J gene. V is TRBV11-3 and J is TRBJ2-1, with D perhaps TRBD1 (5 bases). The CDR3 loop spans 13 amino acids. Germline CDR1 and CDR2: SGHNT and YENEEA. The V end was cut by 5 bases, the J end by 6 bases, with 11 bases between. The CDR3 is CASSDRQFNEQFF. The CDR3 DNA, read in part, is TGTGCCAGCAGCGATCGACAGTTCAATGAG. Looking up the rest from reference TRBV11-3 and TRBJ2-1 gives the full variable domain: EAGVVQSPRYKIIEKKQPVAFWCNPISGHNTLYWYLQNLGQGPELLIRYENEEAVDDSQLPKDRFSAERLKGVDSTLKIQPAELGDSAVYLCASSDRQFNEQFFGPGTRLTVL.

This clone was observed at least ten times. The read ends 3 residues before the CDR3 terminus; that terminus is restored from the germline J gene. J is TRBJ1-4 and V is TRBV5-1; D is uncertain. CDR3 length equals 12 residues. CDR1 SGHRS and CDR2 YFSETQ come from the germline V gene. V was pared by 2 bases and J by 8 bases, with 7 bases between. CDR3 DNA (partial): TGCGCCAGCAGCTTTAACCAGGAAAAA. Translated: CASSFNQEK. The whole CDR3 sequence reads CASSFNQEKLFF.